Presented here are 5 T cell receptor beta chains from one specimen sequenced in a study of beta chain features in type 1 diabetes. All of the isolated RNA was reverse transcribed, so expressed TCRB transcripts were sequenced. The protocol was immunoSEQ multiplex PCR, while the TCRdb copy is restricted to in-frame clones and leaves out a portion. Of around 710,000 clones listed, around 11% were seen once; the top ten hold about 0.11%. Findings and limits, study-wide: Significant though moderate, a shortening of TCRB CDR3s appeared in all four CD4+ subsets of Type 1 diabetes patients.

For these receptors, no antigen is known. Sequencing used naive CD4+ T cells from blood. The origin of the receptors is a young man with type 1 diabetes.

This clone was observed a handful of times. The CDR3 loop reads CASSPRQQETQYF. As DNA, the CDR3 is TGTGCCAGCAGCCCCAGACAGCAAGAGACCCAGTACTTC. V is TRBV14 and J is TRBJ2-5, with a tentative D call TRBD1 (5 bases). Germline V CDR1 and CDR2: SGHDN, FVKESK. The CDR3 consists of 13 residues. Trimming removed 4 bases from V and 2 bases from J, with 8 bases in between. The full variable domain, completed using reference TRBV14 and TRBJ2-5, is EAGVTQFPSHSVIEKGQTVTLRCDPISGHDNLYWYRRVMGKEIKFLLHFVKESKQDESGMPNNRFLAERTGGTYSTLKVQPAELEDSGVYFCASSPRQQETQYFGPGTRLLVL.

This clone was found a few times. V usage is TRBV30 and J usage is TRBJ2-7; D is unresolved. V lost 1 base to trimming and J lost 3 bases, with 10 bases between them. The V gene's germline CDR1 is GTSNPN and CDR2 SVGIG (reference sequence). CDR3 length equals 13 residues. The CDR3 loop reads CAWSEGILYEQYF. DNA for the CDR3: TGTGCCTGGAGTGAGGGCATCCTCTACGAGCAGTACTTC.

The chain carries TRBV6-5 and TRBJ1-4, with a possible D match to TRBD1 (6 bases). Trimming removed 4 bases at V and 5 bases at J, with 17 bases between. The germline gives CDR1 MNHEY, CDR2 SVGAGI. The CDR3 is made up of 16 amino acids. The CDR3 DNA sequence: TGTGCCAGCAGTTCCGCACCGGACAGCCGGAATGAAAAACTGTTTTTT. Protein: CASSSAPDSRNEKLFF.

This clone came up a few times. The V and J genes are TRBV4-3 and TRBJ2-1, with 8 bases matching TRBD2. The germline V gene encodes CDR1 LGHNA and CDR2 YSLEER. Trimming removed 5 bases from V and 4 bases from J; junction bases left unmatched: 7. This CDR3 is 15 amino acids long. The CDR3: CASSDSSGGYNEQFF. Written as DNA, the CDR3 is TGCGCCAGCAGCGACTCCAGCGGGGGTTACAATGAGCAGTTCTTC.

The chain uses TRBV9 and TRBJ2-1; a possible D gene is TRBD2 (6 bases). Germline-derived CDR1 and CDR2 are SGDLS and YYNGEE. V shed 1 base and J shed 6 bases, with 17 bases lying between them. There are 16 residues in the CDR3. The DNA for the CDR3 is TGTGCCAGCAGCGTATATCCCCCCGGGGGTGGCAATGAGCAGTTCTTC. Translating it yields CASSVYPPGGGNEQFF.